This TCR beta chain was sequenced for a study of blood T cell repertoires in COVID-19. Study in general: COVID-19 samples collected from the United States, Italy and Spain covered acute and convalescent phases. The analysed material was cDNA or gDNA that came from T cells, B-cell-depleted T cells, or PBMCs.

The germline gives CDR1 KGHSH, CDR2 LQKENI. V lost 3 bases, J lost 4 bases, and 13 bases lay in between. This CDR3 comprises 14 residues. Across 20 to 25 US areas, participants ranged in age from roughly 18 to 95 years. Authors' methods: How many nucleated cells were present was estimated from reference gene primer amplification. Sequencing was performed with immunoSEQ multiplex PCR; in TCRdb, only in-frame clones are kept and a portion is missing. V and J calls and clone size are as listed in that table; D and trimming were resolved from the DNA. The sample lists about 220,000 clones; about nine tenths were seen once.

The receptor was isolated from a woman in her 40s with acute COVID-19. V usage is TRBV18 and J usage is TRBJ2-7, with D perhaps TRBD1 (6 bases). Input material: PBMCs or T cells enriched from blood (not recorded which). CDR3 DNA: TGTGCCAGCTCACCCCCAGGGGTTCGGTACGAGCAGTACTTC. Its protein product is CASSPPGVRYEQYF.